What follows are 27 T cell receptor beta chains derived from one specimen sequenced in a study of cytomegalovirus exposure and HLA in healthy donors. The PCR used 60 Vbeta and 13 Jbeta primers. TCRdb's table, derived via immunoSEQ multiplex PCR, lists solely in-frame clones and lacks some. The sample carries roughly 120,000 clones, roughly 71% recorded once. Sequencing was done on a sample of PBMCs. The receptors shown here come from a woman in her thirties or forties in good health and CMV-seropositive.

This rearrangement joins TRBV23-1 to TRBJ2-7, with D maybe TRBD1 (7 bases). TRBV23-1 is identified as an open reading frame with a role that is uncertain. There are 15 residues in the CDR3. Trimming pared 0 bases from V and 0 bases from J, leaving 9 bases between. The CDR3 DNA sequence: TGCGCCAGCAGTCAATCTCAGGGGGGCTCCTACGAGCAGTACTTC. As protein: CASSQSQGGSYEQYF.

This chain joins TRBV27 and TRBJ2-1, with D perhaps matching TRBD2 (7 bases). The germline gives CDR1 MNHEY, CDR2 SMNVEV (reference sequence). Deletions cut 5 bases from V and 8 bases from J, with 34 bases between. The CDR3 totals 20 residues. The chain's CDR3 is CASSAIVGAGTGGRGDEQFF. The CDR3 region has the DNA TGTGCCAGCAGTGCTATCGTTGGGGCCGGAACGGGGGGCCGGGGGGATGAGCAGTTCTTC.

The V call is TRBV29-1, the J call TRBJ2-1, with D tentatively TRBD1 (6 bases). The CDR3 length is 13 residues. The germline gives CDR1 SQVTM, CDR2 ANQGSEA. V was pared by 4 bases and J by 3 bases, with 10 bases between. The CDR3 sequence is CSVVRGIYNEQFF. The DNA for the CDR3 is TGCAGCGTTGTAAGGGGGATCTACAATGAGCAGTTCTTC.

The CDR3 DNA reads TGTGCCAGCAGCTCAGCCGGGGAAAACATTCAGTACTTC. Amino acids: CASSSAGENIQYF. J is TRBJ2-4 and V is TRBV13, with D tentatively TRBD2 (5 bases). The CDR3 totals 13 residues. The ends were cut back, 4 bases at V and 5 bases at J, with 9 bases in the middle. Germline V CDR1 and CDR2: PRHDT, FYEKMQ (reference sequence).

The chain combines TRBV28 with TRBJ2-7; 8 bases line up with TRBD2. CDR3 length: 14 residues. CDR1 MDHEN and CDR2 SYDVKM come from the germline V gene. After removal of 6 bases from V and 4 bases from J, the junction contained 8 bases not matched to a gene. CDR3 DNA: TGTGCCAGCAGCCCTCCGGGAGGGAGGTACGAGCAGTACTTC. Amino acids: CASSPPGGRYEQYF.

The chain links TRBV11-2 to TRBJ1-5; 8 bases are shared with TRBD1. The CDR3 spans 14 residues. Germline CDR1 is SGHAT and CDR2 is FQNNGV. Trimming removed 4 bases from V and 8 bases from J; junction bases left unmatched: 7. CDR3 protein: CASSSDRGLKPQHF. The CDR3, as DNA: TGTGCCAGCAGCTCAGACAGGGGATTGAAGCCCCAGCATTTT. Based on the CDR3 plus reference TRBV11-2 and TRBJ1-5, the full variable domain is EAGVAQSPRYKIIEKRQSVAFWCNPISGHATLYWYQQILGQGPKLLIQFQNNGVVDDSQLPKDRFSAERLKGVDSTLKIQPAKLEDSAVYLCASSSDRGLKPQHFGDGTRLSIL.

The chain uses TRBV9 and TRBJ2-1; 11 bases align to TRBD2. V dropped 0 bases and J dropped 4; count of bases not matched to a gene: 9. Germline-derived CDR1 and CDR2 are SGDLS and YYNGEE. The CDR3 length is 18 residues. CDR3 loop: CASSVATSGRVTYNEQFF. The CDR3 bases are TGTGCCAGCAGCGTAGCCACTAGCGGGAGAGTTACATACAATGAGCAGTTCTTC.

V usage is TRBV4-3 and J usage is TRBJ2-1; D may be TRBD2 (6 bases). CDR1 and CDR2 (germline): LGHNA, YSLEER. The CDR3 length is 16 residues. Between the trimmed V and J ends, which lost 5 bases and 0 bases, there was a span of 14 bases. In DNA form, the CDR3 reads TGCGCCAGCAGCTCGGGACTCCAGAGCTCCTACAATGAGCAGTTCTTC. Encoded protein: CASSSGLQSSYNEQFF.

J is TRBJ1-3 and V is TRBV6-6, with TRBD1 matching over 7 bases. From germline, CDR1 is MNHNY and CDR2 SVGAGI (reference sequence). Trimming cost V 2 bases and J 0 bases; bases outside gene matches: 4. The CDR3 length is 16 residues. CDR3 loop: CASSYGAGGSGNTIYF. The CDR3 nucleotides read TGTGCCAGCAGTTACGGAGCAGGGGGCTCTGGAAACACCATATATTTT.

The V call is TRBV9, the J call TRBJ2-1, with D possibly matching TRBD2 (6 bases). Germline CDR1 and CDR2: SGDLS and YYNGEE. The CDR3 consists of 15 residues. The V and J ends lost 2 bases and 3 bases respectively, with 12 bases between them. The CDR3 DNA reads as TGTGCCAGCAGCGTGGGGGGAGACTACTACAATGAGCAGTTCTTC. Residues: CASSVGGDYYNEQFF.

This clone was seen only a few times. The gene calls are TRBV25-1 and TRBJ1-6; TRBD1 might be the D (5 bases). V was trimmed by 6 bases and J by 7 bases, leaving 13 bases between them. The germline gives CDR1 MGHDK, CDR2 SYGVNS. This CDR3 contains 14 residues. CDR3 protein: CASSSAGGNSPLHF. The CDR3 nucleotides are TGTGCCAGCAGCTCCGCGGGGGGAAATTCACCCCTCCACTTT. Full variable domain (outside the CDR3, taken from reference TRBV25-1 and TRBJ1-6): EADIYQTPRYLVIGTGKKITLECSQTMGHDKMYWYQQDPGMELHLIHYSYGVNSTEKGDLSSESTVSRIRTEHFPLTLESARPSHTSQYLCASSSAGGNSPLHFGNGTRLTVT.

The CDR3 protein is CASSLGTEETQYF. The CDR3 DNA reads as TGTGCCAGCAGTTTGGGGACAGAGGAGACCCAGTACTTC. The J gene is TRBJ2-5, the V gene TRBV28; 7 positions agree with TRBD1. Germline V gene lookup returns CDR1 MDHEN and CDR2 SYDVKM. J was trimmed by 5 bases and V by 3 bases; bases with no gene match: 3. The CDR3 spans 13 residues. The whole variable domain, remainder taken from reference TRBV28 and TRBJ2-5, is DVKVTQSSRYLVKRTGEKVFLECVQDMDHENMFWYRQDPGLGLRLIYFSYDVKMKEKGDIPEGYSVSREKKERFSLILESASTNQTSMYLCASSLGTEETQYFGPGTRLLVL.

The chain combines TRBV5-4 with TRBJ1-2; tentative D call: TRBD1 (6 bases). Trimming shortened V by 0 bases and J by 4 bases, and 13 bases separated the two germline ends. Germline lookup yields CDR1 SGHNT and CDR2 YYREEE (reference sequence). The CDR3 is 15 residues long. This chain's CDR3 is CASSLDVGQIYGYTF. For the CDR3, the DNA is TGTGCCAGCAGCTTGGATGTTGGACAGATCTATGGCTACACCTTC.

This chain connects TRBV25-1 to TRBJ2-7, with D possibly being TRBD1 (6 bases). Trimming stripped 5 bases from V and 6 bases from J, with 14 bases between. Germline V gene lookup returns CDR1 MGHDK and CDR2 SYGVNS. This CDR3 region has 13 residues. The CDR3 reads CASSHQGFGEQYF. The CDR3 bases are TGTGCCAGCAGTCACCAGGGGTTCGGCGAGCAGTACTTC.

This chain joins TRBV30 and TRBJ1-1; possible D gene TRBD1, 6 bases. The V end was cut by 3 bases, the J end by 7 bases, with 15 bases between. CDR3 length: 13 residues. Germline V gene sequence: CDR1 GTSNPN, CDR2 SVGIG (reference sequence). In nucleotides, the CDR3 is TGTGCCTGGAGGAGGGGGGGGCGTGATGAAGCTTTCTTT. It specifies CAWRRGGRDEAFF. Filled out from reference TRBV30 and TRBJ1-1, the complete variable domain reads SQTIHQWPATLVQPVGSPLSLECTVEGTSNPNLYWYRQAAGRGLQLLFYSVGIGQISSEVPQNLSASRPQDRQFILSSKKLLLSDSGFYLCAWRRGGRDEAFFGQGTRLTVV.

This chain connects TRBV14 to TRBJ2-7, with 7 bases fitting TRBD1. Germline CDR1 reads SGHDN; CDR2 reads FVKESK. The CDR3 loop spans 19 amino acids. The V and J ends lost 4 bases and 3 bases, in that order; junction bases with no gene match: 21. CDR3 region: CASSLLGSTGVASLYEQYF. The CDR3 nucleotides are TGTGCCAGCAGCCTCCTAGGAAGTACAGGGGTCGCCTCCCTCTACGAGCAGTACTTC.

This clone was detected only a few times. V is TRBV6-5 and J is TRBJ2-7; D gene uncertain. Trimming shortened V by 2 bases and J by 0 bases, and 8 bases separated the two germline ends. Germline V gives CDR1 MNHEY, CDR2 SVGAGI. The CDR3 covers 14 residues. CDR3 sequence reads: CASSYVGSSYEQYF. CDR3 nucleotides: TGTGCCAGCAGTTACGTGGGCAGCTCCTACGAGCAGTACTTC.

The J gene is TRBJ2-1, the V gene TRBV11-2; perhaps TRBD1 as D (6 bases). This CDR3 comprises 16 residues. With 2 bases removed from V and 3 bases from J, the gap between germline ends came to 14 bases. Germline-derived CDR1 and CDR2 are SGHAT and FQNNGV. The CDR3 loop is CASSLNPRGHYNEQFF. In nucleotides, the CDR3 is TGTGCCAGCAGCTTAAACCCCAGGGGTCACTACAATGAGCAGTTCTTC.

The rearrangement joins TRBV4-2 to TRBJ2-2; 8 positions match TRBD1. The CDR3 sequence is 17 residues long. Germline loops: CDR1 LGHNA, CDR2 YNFKEQ. V shed 2 bases and J 1 base; nucleotides not matched to a gene: 6. The CDR3: CASSQPRQGWNTGELFF. CDR3 DNA sequence: TGTGCCAGCAGCCAACCCAGACAGGGGTGGAACACCGGGGAGCTGTTTTTT.

V and J are TRBV27 and TRBJ2-1; 11 bases align to TRBD1. Unmatched junction bases numbered 12, after V lost 6 bases and J lost 5 bases. The CDR3 spans 17 residues. Germline V CDR1 and CDR2: MNHEY, SMNVEV (reference sequence). The chain's CDR3 is CASSYIYGTGGHNEQFF. The CDR3 region has the DNA TGTGCCAGCAGCTATATTTACGGGACAGGGGGACACAATGAGCAGTTCTTC.

The chain is built from TRBV28 and TRBJ2-7, with 8 positions matching TRBD2. The CDR3 is 16 residues long. The J segment lost 4 bases and the V segment lost 5 bases, leaving 13 bases of the junction unmatched. Germline V gives CDR1 MDHEN, CDR2 SYDVKM. The CDR3 here is CASSHMIQAGAYEQYF. DNA of the CDR3: TGTGCCAGCAGTCACATGATCCAAGCGGGGGCGTACGAGCAGTACTTC. Full variable domain (missing parts from reference TRBV28 and TRBJ2-7): DVKVTQSSRYLVKRTGEKVFLECVQDMDHENMFWYRQDPGLGLRLIYFSYDVKMKEKGDIPEGYSVSREKKERFSLILESASTNQTSMYLCASSHMIQAGAYEQYFGPGTRLTVT.

This clone was counted between two and nine times. The chain combines TRBV6-6 with TRBJ2-3; TRBD2 is a possible D gene (6 bases). V lost 2 bases, J lost 5 bases, and 11 bases lay in between. The germline V gene encodes CDR1 MNHNY and CDR2 SVGAGI (reference sequence). The CDR3 has 14 amino acids. The CDR3 bases are TGTGCCAGCAGTTACGACGGGGGAAAAGATACGCAGTATTTT. Its protein is CASSYDGGKDTQYF.

This clone was counted only a few times. V gene TRBV19 combines with J gene TRBJ2-7; D is ambiguous. The CDR3 is 14 residues long. V was clipped by 0 bases and J by 7 bases, with 13 bases between them. Germline CDR1 is LNHDA and CDR2 is SQIVND (reference sequence). CDR3 region: CASSIDGRPSEQYF. The CDR3 nucleotides are TGTGCCAGTAGTATAGATGGCAGGCCCTCGGAGCAGTACTTC.

This clone was seen a single time. J is TRBJ2-3 and V is TRBV5-1, with 9 bases aligning to TRBD1. Trimming took 0 bases from V and 5 from J; bases not matched to a gene: 1. This CDR3 comprises 14 residues. CDR1 and CDR2 from the germline V gene are SGHRS and YFSETQ. The CDR3 sequence: CASSLGGQGDTQYF. CDR3 nucleotide sequence: TGCGCCAGCAGCTTGGGGGGACAGGGAGATACGCAGTATTTT.

The V call is TRBV10-2, the J call TRBJ2-5; TRBD2 matches 11 bases. The CDR3 contains 21 residues. Trimming took 4 bases from V and 5 from J; bases not matched to a gene: 24. Germline V gene data show CDR1 as WSHSY and CDR2 as SAAADI. DNA of the CDR3: TGCGCCAGCAGTGGGTCGACTAAGTCGAGACTAGCGGGGAACGGCCGGGAGACCCAGTACTTC. Translation gives CASSGSTKSRLAGNGRETQYF.

The rearrangement links TRBV4-3 to TRBJ2-5, with 11 bases matching TRBD1. The CDR3 runs 15 residues. The J segment lost 3 bases and the V segment lost 4 bases, leaving 4 bases of the junction unmatched. The germline gives CDR1 LGHNA, CDR2 YSLEER. The CDR3 reads CASSRGTGGEETQYF. The CDR3 nucleotides read TGCGCCAGCAGCCGGGGGACAGGGGGGGAAGAGACCCAGTACTTC.

This clone was counted once. V gene TRBV5-4 combines with J gene TRBJ1-4, with 7 bases matching TRBD1. CDR1 is SGHNT, CDR2 YYREEE, per germline (reference sequence). Trimming at V came to 4 bases and at J to 4 bases, leaving 7 bases not matched to a gene. The CDR3 is made up of 15 amino acids. CDR3 region: CASSPTGQSNEKLFF. CDR3 sequence (DNA): TGTGCCAGCAGCCCGACAGGGCAGAGTAATGAAAAACTGTTTTTT.